These 13 T cell receptor beta chains were sequenced from one sample in a study of blood T cell repertoires in COVID-19. Data came from immunoSEQ multiplex PCR; TCRdb stores just in-frame clones and leaves some out. The sample yields fewer than 50,000 clones, 88% seen once. The sample comprised peripheral blood. The receptors originated from a man aged 50-59 years with active COVID-19.

This sequence joins TRBV18 and TRBJ1-2; D is uncertain. CDR3 length: 16 residues. Trimming took off 2 bases at V and 0 bases at J, with 13 bases between the two ends. CDR1 and CDR2 (germline): KGHSH, LQKENI. In nucleotides, the CDR3 is TGTGCCAGCTCACCAATCGAGATAAAAGCTAACTATGGCTACACCTTC. Translating gives CASSPIEIKANYGYTF. The full variable domain, completed using reference TRBV18 and TRBJ1-2, is NAGVMQNPRHLVRRRGQEARLRCSPMKGHSHVYWYRQLPEEGLKFMVYLQKENIIDESGMPKERFSAEFPKEGPSILRIQQVVRGDSAAYFCASSPIEIKANYGYTFGSGTRLTVV.

The rearrangement joins TRBV25-1 to TRBJ2-3, with 8 bases identical to TRBD2. Germline V gene data show CDR1 as MGHDK and CDR2 as SYGVNS. The length of the CDR3 is 18 residues. After removal of 4 bases from V and 1 base from J, the junction contained 13 bases not matched to a gene. The CDR3 nucleotides read TGTGCCAGCAGTGCGGCGCGCCGGGGGGGCACGGGCACAGATACGCAGTATTTT. It codes for CASSAARRGGTGTDTQYF.

The genes are TRBV19 and TRBJ2-3; 8 positions agree with TRBD1. The CDR3 contains 16 residues. Trimming at V came to 6 bases and at J to 3 bases, leaving 11 bases not matched to a gene. Germline-derived CDR1 and CDR2 are LNHDA and SQIVND (reference sequence). The CDR3 loop reads CASRGQGTVQTDTQYF. CDR3 nucleotide sequence: TGTGCCAGTAGAGGACAGGGAACCGTGCAGACAGATACGCAGTATTTT.

This chain connects TRBV4-3 to TRBJ2-5; weak D call: TRBD2 (5 bases). This CDR3 spans 15 amino acids. Germline V gene lookup returns CDR1 LGHNA and CDR2 YSLEER. V gave up 0 bases and J gave up 3 bases, with 11 bases separating them. The chain's CDR3 is CASSQDLDSKETQYF. The CDR3 bases are TGCGCCAGCAGCCAAGATTTGGACTCCAAAGAGACCCAGTACTTC.

The V and J genes are TRBV7-8 and TRBJ2-7; D possibly corresponds to TRBD1 (6 bases). V was shortened by 4 bases and J by 2 bases, with 21 bases between the two germline ends. CDR1 is SGHVS and CDR2 is FQNEAQ in the germline V gene. The CDR3 covers 17 residues. This CDR3 reads CASSSRVGTLNPYEQYF. DNA of the CDR3: TGTGCCAGCAGCTCCCGGGTAGGGACACTGAACCCCTACGAGCAGTACTTC.

The V call is TRBV11-2, the J call TRBJ2-3; D remains ambiguous. The CDR3 spans 13 residues. In germline, CDR1 is SGHAT, CDR2 FQNNGV. V gave up 0 bases and J gave up 5 bases, with 6 bases separating them. The CDR3 sequence: CASSLEAVDTQYF. As DNA, the CDR3 is TGTGCCAGCAGCTTAGAGGCGGTAGATACGCAGTATTTT.

This chain links TRBV3-1 (or the pseudogene TRBV3-2) with TRBJ1-6; TRBD1 matches at 7 bases. This CDR3 has 15 amino acids. After removal of 4 bases from V and 8 bases from J, the junction contained 8 bases not matched to a gene. From germline, CDR1 is LGHDT and CDR2 YNNKEL (reference sequence). The CDR3 reads CASSLQGQGDSPLHF. For the CDR3, the DNA is TGTGCCAGCAGCCTTCAGGGGCAGGGGGATTCACCCCTCCACTTT.

The chain employs TRBV6-6 and TRBJ1-1; no firm D call. Germline V lookup: CDR1 MNHNY, CDR2 SVGAGI (reference sequence). The ends were cut back, 6 bases at V and 1 base at J, with 12 bases in the middle. The CDR3 spans 14 residues. This CDR3 reads CASSRDGQNTEAFF. The CDR3 region has the DNA TGTGCCAGCAGCCGCGATGGGCAGAACACTGAAGCTTTCTTT.

J is TRBJ2-7 and V is TRBV18; the D gene is possibly TRBD1 (5 bases). Germline assignment: CDR1 KGHSH and CDR2 LQKENI. With 0 bases removed from V and 5 bases from J, the gap between germline ends came to 14 bases. The length of the CDR3 is 15 residues. The CDR3 sequence: CASSPPGQPRDEQYF. CDR3 DNA sequence: TGTGCCAGCTCACCACCCGGACAACCTCGTGACGAGCAGTACTTC. Full variable domain (missing parts from reference TRBV18 and TRBJ2-7): NAGVMQNPRHLVRRRGQEARLRCSPMKGHSHVYWYRQLPEEGLKFMVYLQKENIIDESGMPKERFSAEFPKEGPSILRIQQVVRGDSAAYFCASSPPGQPRDEQYFGPGTRLTVT.

The chain couples TRBV5-1 to TRBJ2-5; TRBD1 might be the D (5 bases). Germline CDR1 SGHRS, CDR2 YFSETQ. This CDR3 has 14 residues. Trimming shortened V by 0 bases and J by 4 bases, and 10 bases separated the two germline ends. Here the CDR3 DNA reads TGCGCCAGCAGCTTGGGACAGTTGGGAGAGACCCAGTACTTC. It yields the protein CASSLGQLGETQYF. Using reference TRBV5-1 and TRBJ2-5 for the parts outside the CDR3, the full variable domain is KAGVTQTPRYLIKTRGQQVTLSCSPISGHRSVSWYQQTPGQGLQFLFEYFSETQRNKGNFPGRFSGRQFSNSRSEMNVSTLELGDSALYLCASSLGQLGETQYFGPGTRLLVL.

The chain links TRBV7-3 to TRBJ2-3; TRBD1 might be the D (6 bases). Deletions cut 6 bases from V and 6 bases from J, with 10 bases between. Germline values: CDR1 SGHTA, CDR2 FQGTGA. CDR3 length equals 12 residues. The CDR3 bases are TGTGCCAGCAGGGGGGCCGGCGATACGCAGTATTTT. It encodes CASRGAGDTQYF.

This clone was counted a single time. For the CDR3, the DNA is TGTGCCAGCAGCCCCCGGGACAGCTACGAGCAGTACTTC. Its translation: CASSPRDSYEQYF. The V call is TRBV5-4, the J call TRBJ2-7; 7 nucleotides agree with TRBD1. CDR3 length: 13 amino acids. Germline CDR1 reads SGHNT; CDR2 reads YYREEE (reference sequence). V gave up 4 bases and J gave up 3 bases; unmatched junction bases: 4.

V gene TRBV24-1 combines with J gene TRBJ2-5; TRBD2 is a possible D gene (6 bases). The CDR3 is 14 amino acids. Germline CDR1 is KGHDR and CDR2 is SFDVKD. V dropped 4 bases and J dropped 5 bases, with 13 bases sitting between them. CDR3 loop: CATSDYGTWETQYF. The CDR3, as DNA: TGTGCCACCAGTGACTACGGGACTTGGGAGACCCAGTACTTC.